This T cell receptor (beta chain) was captured by sequencing in a study of CD8+CD57+ T cells in acquired aplastic anemia. Background on the study: DNA from sorted CD4+ and CD8+ cells averaged approximately 3.5 ug. General observations from the study: About 27 CD8+ CDR3 sequences were shared between patients and controls. Patients showed no significant difference from controls in CD8+ Simpson's diversity.

The trim removed 0 bases at V and 6 bases at J, leaving 5 bases unmatched. CDR3 size: 14 residues. Germline V gene sequence: CDR1 DFQATT, CDR2 SNEGSKA (reference sequence). Genomic DNA acted as the template from which TCR beta VDJ combination and CDR3 sequence profiling were carried out. A single record per CDR3 protein comes from TCRdb applying MiXCR to the reads. The sample consists of around 170,000 distinct CDR3 sequences, around 60% of them appearing once. Concerning this clonotype: Its antigen remains unknown.

This chain links TRBV20-1 with TRBJ2-7, with TRBD2 identical over 10 bases. The sequencing input was sorted CD4+, CD8+, or CD8+CD57+ T cells (not recorded which) from PBMCs. The receptor comes from a human donor in good health. In nucleotides, the CDR3 is TGCAGTGCTAGAGAGGCTAGCGGGAGTGGCGAGCAGTACTTC. It is translated as CSAREASGSGEQYF.